This TCR beta chain was sequenced in a study of blood T cells in healthy people across ages. Trimming cost V 5 bases and J 5 bases, with 16 bases left between them. CDR1 is SGHTA and CDR2 is FQGTGA in the germline V gene. The CDR3 sequence is 14 residues long. Primers used in a second PCR of about 7 to 11 cycles were a sample-barcoded 5' primer and a J-beta primer mix. TCRdb re-called the 5' RACE reads with MiXCR, one entry per CDR3 protein. This table holds roughly 1 million distinct CDR3 sequences, 20% to 25% found once. These same records also appear under a second study, on T cells of mothers and their children.

The V call is TRBV7-3, the J call TRBJ2-7, with a tentative D call TRBD1 (6 bases). Sequenced sample: blood. This TCR was recovered from a girl aged 2 to 9 in good health. The CDR3 DNA follows: TGTGCCAGCAGCATCTCAGGGGAACCGGACGAGCAGTACTTC. Its translation is CASSISGEPDEQYF.